The clone carrying this T cell receptor (beta chain) was recorded at least ten times. This entry is derived from a study of human T cells and chemical hapten exposure. As for time point: patch test 3, about 24 weeks after DPC sensitization. Treatment indicated: therapeutic diphenylcyclopropenone sensitization with weekly scalp DPC. Germline V CDR1 and CDR2: MNHEY, SVGAGI. Trimming left V 2 bases short and J 2 bases short, with 7 bases between. The CDR3 has 13 amino acids. TCRdb re-called the RACE reads through MiXCR, storing one row per CDR3 protein. The table has more than 150,000 distinct CDR3 sequences, around 23% seen once.

The sample consisted of whole blood, taken in connection with sensitization to the hapten diphenylcyclopropenone (DPC). The sequence was collected from a woman between 40 and 55 years old with alopecia areata. Some clones in this sample may be carry-over from other donors' samples. The V call is TRBV6-5, the J call TRBJ2-7; D ambiguous. The CDR3 region is CASSYGGTYEQYF. The CDR3 DNA follows: TGTGCCAGCAGTTACGGCGGTACCTACGAGCAGTACTTC.